This T cell receptor (beta chain) was recorded in a study of immune cell composition in non-small cell lung cancer (dated 2017 in TCRdb). Concerning the study at large: Histologic subtype, mainly lung adenocarcinoma or squamous cell carcinoma, was assigned on the basis of H&E together with p63, CK5, Napsin A and TTF-1 immunohistochemistry. Supplementary cohort #1, about eleven lung adenocarcinoma cases, had paired tumour/lung TCR-beta sequencing and TIL populations generated to assess tumour reactivity. TCR-beta sequencing (Adaptive Biotechnologies) was performed on approximately 35 paired NSCLC tumour and non-adjacent lung specimens plus 26 tumour-only specimens. Several tumour specimens with TCR-beta data were rare histological subtypes and were excluded from the subtype comparisons. Findings and caveats that apply to the study as a whole: Across nine to ten adenocarcinoma cases, the maximal tumour-associated clone frequency showed a strong correlation with TIL tumour reactivity, but overall clonality showed no such correlation. Nearly half of NSCLC cases had tumour-associated clones >0.5%, found in 25% to 35% of adenocarcinomas compared with around 75% of squamous carcinomas. No significant correlation was found between tumour TCR-beta clonality and smoking pack-years. The reactivity cohort was only approximately 9 cases, and tumour-reactive clones were not shown to share sequences with the dominant in vivo tumour-associated clones.

Normal lung samples came from the same patient and were non-adjacent lung tissue collected as far from the tumour as possible, with a minimum distance of 3 cm. Frozen aliquots of unsorted single-cell suspensions were used for genomic DNA extraction with the QIAamp DNA kit. Tissues arrived within 2 hours after resection and were immediately processed into single-cell suspensions. Tissue was mechanically dissociated and enzymatically digested with DNase I, collagenase I and hyaluronidase for approximately 31 minutes at 37 °C, then filtered and RBC-lysed. Worth noting for this clone: The antigen it binds to is not known. Base qualities are missing; no much larger clone stands one base away.

TCR-beta CDR3 regions were amplified from genomic DNA by a two-step multiplex PCR, with the second step adding Illumina-compatible adaptors. TCR-beta immunosequencing was performed on an Illumina platform as a commercial immunoSEQ service. Regarding the original processing steps: Repertoires were summarised by productive clonality and by Top 10 Clones, defined as the percentage of T-cell templates derived from the ten most frequent sequences. Productive clonality had a range of 0 to 1, where 1 means a monoclonal population. Tumour-associated clones, identified using log10 scatter plots, were defined as sequences that made up at least 0.1% of tumour T-cell templates and were not found in the matched non-adjacent lung. Student's t-tests were used for two-group comparisons, ANOVA was used for stages, and linear regression was used for relationships, with analyses conducted in GraphPad Prism7 and R. TCRdb provides this immuneACCESS table in a form limited to in-frame rearrangements. Some clones are lacking; in checked studies, under half of them reflect an unresolved V gene, and why the rest are absent is not known. The DNA was the basis for D and trimming; V, J and clone size are from that table. Recorded for this sample are 4,500 to 5,000 clones; more than 70% of them occurred a single time. Jointly, the top ten make up 8.5% to 10% of the sample.

Including cysteine and phenylalanine, the CDR3 has 19 amino acids. This entry keeps only the CDR3 DNA: 57 bases, framed from base 1. CDR1 is given as MNHEY and CDR2 as SMNVEV, both from the germline V gene (reference sequence). Germline trimming: 5 bases from V, 0 bases from J; junction bases outside gene matches: 11. The chain is made from TRBV27 and TRBJ2-2, and 11 bases in between align with TRBD1. This sequence originates from a human donor with non-small cell lung cancer. Sequenced input: non-adjacent lung tissue. The DNA is as follows: TGTGCCAGCAGTCCACAGGACAGGGGGCTATACGCGAACACCGGGGAGCTGTTTTTT. The resulting protein is CASSPQDRGLYANTGELFF.